These 10 T cell receptor beta chains share one sample of origin, sequenced in a study of cytomegalovirus exposure and HLA in healthy donors. The primer mix had 60 Vbeta and 13 Jbeta primers. The assay was immunoSEQ multiplex PCR, and TCRdb's table has in-frame clones only and misses some. The sample holds 150,000 to 200,000 clones, about 86% seen once. Sequencing used PBMCs. These receptors were collected from a young woman in good health and CMV-seronegative.

This chain uses TRBV11-2 with TRBJ2-3, with D possibly being TRBD2 (5 bases). V lost 1 base and J 2 bases, leaving 10 bases between the germline ends. This CDR3 region has 15 residues. CDR1 is SGHAT and CDR2 is FQNNGV in the germline V gene. CDR3 in DNA: TGTGCCAGCAGCTTAGGTTTTCGGGACACAGATACGCAGTATTTT. Protein product: CASSLGFRDTDTQYF.

This clone is a singleton in its sample. The junction departs from the called germline gene at one end, perhaps through a read error. V usage is TRBV28 and J usage is TRBJ2-7; 7 bases agree with TRBD1. CDR3 length equals 12 residues. The germline gives CDR1 MDHEN, CDR2 SYDVKM. The CDR3 is CASSLGTVHPSF. DNA for the CDR3: TGTGCCAGCAGTTTAGGGACAGTCCACCCTTCATTC.

The chain carries TRBV28 and TRBJ1-2; a possible D gene is TRBD1 (6 bases). Germline CDR1 and CDR2: MDHEN and SYDVKM. V shed 3 bases and J shed 7 bases, with 21 bases lying between them. The CDR3 runs to 16 residues. The CDR3 here is CASSFGKVAGAPGYTF. The CDR3 DNA follows: TGTGCCAGCAGTTTTGGGAAGGTCGCAGGGGCTCCTGGCTACACCTTC.

The V gene is TRBV7-2, the J gene TRBJ1-3, with D hard to call. The CDR3 is made up of 14 amino acids. CDR1 is SGHTA, CDR2 FQGNSA, per germline. The ends were cut back, 5 bases at V and 3 bases at J, with 11 bases in the middle. The chain's CDR3 is CASSPGSSGNTIYF. The CDR3 nucleotides read TGTGCCAGCAGCCCCGGATCTAGTGGAAACACCATATATTTT.

This chain joins TRBV19 and TRBJ2-2, with 8 bases identical to TRBD1. The V gene end was trimmed by 7 bases and the J gene end by 4 bases; junction bases not matched to a gene: 14. This CDR3 is 17 amino acids long. Per the germline V gene, CDR1 is LNHDA and CDR2 is SQIVND (reference sequence). CDR3 nucleotides: TGTGCCAGTACCGGAGTGACAGGGGTCAGCGGCACCGGGGAGCTGTTTTTT. Translated: CASTGVTGVSGTGELFF.

The chain recombines TRBV30 with TRBJ1-4; a weak D match, TRBD1 (6 bases). The CDR3 extends over 14 amino acids. V was pared by 2 bases and J by 5 bases, with 12 bases between. CDR1 and CDR2 from the germline V gene are GTSNPN and SVGIG (reference sequence). The CDR3: CAWSYQGSNEKLFF. The CDR3, as DNA: TGTGCCTGGAGTTACCAGGGGTCAAATGAAAAACTGTTTTTT.

This clone has more than one count but fewer than ten. The CDR3 loop reads CASSSVYEQYF. The CDR3 nucleotides read TGTGCCAGCAGCTCAGTCTACGAGCAGTACTTC. The V call is TRBV11-2, the J call TRBJ2-7, with no clear D. This CDR3 has 11 amino acids. Between the trimmed V and J ends, which lost 4 bases and 3 bases, there was a span of 4 bases. Looked up from germline, CDR1 is SGHAT and CDR2 is FQNNGV.

CDR3 sequence (DNA): TGTGCCAGCAGCAATGGACAGATCCTCTCTGGGGCCAACGTCCTGACTTTC. Residues: CASSNGQILSGANVLTF. V and J are TRBV28 and TRBJ2-6, with D tentatively TRBD1 (6 bases). V was clipped by 6 bases and J by 0 bases, with 15 bases between them. There are 17 residues in the CDR3. Germline values: CDR1 MDHEN, CDR2 SYDVKM.

The chain uses TRBV5-4 and TRBJ2-2, with D uncertain. Trimming cost V 6 bases and J 5 bases, with 11 bases left between them. CDR1 and CDR2 (germline): SGHNT, YYREEE (reference sequence). CDR3 length: 13 amino acids. The CDR3 is CASTQLTTGELFF. In DNA form, the CDR3 reads TGTGCCAGCACCCAACTAACAACCGGGGAGCTGTTTTTT.

The V gene is TRBV21-1, the J gene TRBJ2-7; the tabulated D call, TRBD1, remains unverified against the DNA. TRBV21-1 is labeled a pseudogene. The CDR3 contains 14 residues. The CDR3 sequence is CASSKTSHSYEQYF. The CDR3, as DNA: TGTGCCAGCAGCAAAACATCGCACTCCTACGAGCAGTACTTC.